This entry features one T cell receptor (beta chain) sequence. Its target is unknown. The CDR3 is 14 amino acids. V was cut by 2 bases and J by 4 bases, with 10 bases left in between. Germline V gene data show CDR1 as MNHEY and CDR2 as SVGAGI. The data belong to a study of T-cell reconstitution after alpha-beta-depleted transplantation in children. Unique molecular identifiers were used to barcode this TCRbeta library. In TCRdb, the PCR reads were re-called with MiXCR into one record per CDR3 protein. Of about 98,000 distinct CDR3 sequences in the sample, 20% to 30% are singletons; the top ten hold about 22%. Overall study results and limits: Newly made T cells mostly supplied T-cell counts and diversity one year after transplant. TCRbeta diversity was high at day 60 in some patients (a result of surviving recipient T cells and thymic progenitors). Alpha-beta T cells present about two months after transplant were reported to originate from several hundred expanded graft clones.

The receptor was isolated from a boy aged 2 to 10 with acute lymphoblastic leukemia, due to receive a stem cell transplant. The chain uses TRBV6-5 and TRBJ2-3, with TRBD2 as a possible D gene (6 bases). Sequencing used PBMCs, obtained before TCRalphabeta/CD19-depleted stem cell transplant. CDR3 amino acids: CASSYGGSPDTQYF. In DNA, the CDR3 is TGTGCCAGCAGTTACGGGGGGAGCCCAGATACGCAGTATTTT.